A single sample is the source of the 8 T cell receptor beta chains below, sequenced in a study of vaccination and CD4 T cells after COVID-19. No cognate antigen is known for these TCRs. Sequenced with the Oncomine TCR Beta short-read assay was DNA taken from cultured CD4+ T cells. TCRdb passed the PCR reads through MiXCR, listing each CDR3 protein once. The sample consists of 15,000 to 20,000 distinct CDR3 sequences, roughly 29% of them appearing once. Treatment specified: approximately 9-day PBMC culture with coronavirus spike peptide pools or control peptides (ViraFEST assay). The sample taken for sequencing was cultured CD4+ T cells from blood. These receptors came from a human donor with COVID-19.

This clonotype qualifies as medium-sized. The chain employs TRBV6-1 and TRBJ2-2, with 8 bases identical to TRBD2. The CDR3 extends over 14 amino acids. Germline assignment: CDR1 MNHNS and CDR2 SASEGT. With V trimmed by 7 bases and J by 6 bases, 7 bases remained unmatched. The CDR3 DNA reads TGTGCCAGCAAATATTCGGGGGGGTCCGGGGAGCTGTTTTTT. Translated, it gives CASKYSGGSGELFF.

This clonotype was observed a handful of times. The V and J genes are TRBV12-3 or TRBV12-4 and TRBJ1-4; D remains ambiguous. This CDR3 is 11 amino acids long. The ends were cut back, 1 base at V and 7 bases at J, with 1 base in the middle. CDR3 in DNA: TGTGCCAGCAGTTTAGGTGAAAAACTGTTTTTT. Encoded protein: CASSLGEKLFF.

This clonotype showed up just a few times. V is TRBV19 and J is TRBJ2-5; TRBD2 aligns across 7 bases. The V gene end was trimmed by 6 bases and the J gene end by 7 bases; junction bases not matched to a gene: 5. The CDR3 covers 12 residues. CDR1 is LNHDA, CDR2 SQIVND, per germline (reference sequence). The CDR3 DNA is TGTGCCAGTAGGAGGGAGGGAGGGACCCAGTACTTC. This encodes CASRREGGTQYF.

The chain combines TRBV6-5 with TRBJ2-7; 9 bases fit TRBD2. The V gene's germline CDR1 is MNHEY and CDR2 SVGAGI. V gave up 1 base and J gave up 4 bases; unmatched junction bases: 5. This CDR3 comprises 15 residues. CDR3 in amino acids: CASSYYGTSGYEQYF. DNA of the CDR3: TGTGCCAGCAGTTACTACGGAACTAGCGGGTACGAGCAGTACTTC.

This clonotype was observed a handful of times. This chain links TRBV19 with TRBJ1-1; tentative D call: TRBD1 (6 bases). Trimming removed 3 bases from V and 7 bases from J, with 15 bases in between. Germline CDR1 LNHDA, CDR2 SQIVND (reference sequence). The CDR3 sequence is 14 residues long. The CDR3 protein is CASSIWGRAGEAFF. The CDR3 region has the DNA TGTGCCAGTAGTATTTGGGGGCGTGCTGGTGAAGCTTTCTTT.

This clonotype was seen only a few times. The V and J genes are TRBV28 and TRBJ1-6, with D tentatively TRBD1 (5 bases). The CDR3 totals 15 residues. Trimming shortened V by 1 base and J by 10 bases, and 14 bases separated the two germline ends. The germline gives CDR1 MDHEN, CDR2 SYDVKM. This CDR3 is CASSLFRGDLSPLHF. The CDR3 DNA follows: TGTGCCAGCAGTTTATTCCGAGGGGACCTATCACCCCTCCACTTT.

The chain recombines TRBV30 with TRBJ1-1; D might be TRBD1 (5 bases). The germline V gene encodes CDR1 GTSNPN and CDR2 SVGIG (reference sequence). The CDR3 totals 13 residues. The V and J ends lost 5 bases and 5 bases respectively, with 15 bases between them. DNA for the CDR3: TGTGCCTGGTGGATTGGGGGTTTTACTGAAGCTTTCTTT. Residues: CAWWIGGFTEAFF.

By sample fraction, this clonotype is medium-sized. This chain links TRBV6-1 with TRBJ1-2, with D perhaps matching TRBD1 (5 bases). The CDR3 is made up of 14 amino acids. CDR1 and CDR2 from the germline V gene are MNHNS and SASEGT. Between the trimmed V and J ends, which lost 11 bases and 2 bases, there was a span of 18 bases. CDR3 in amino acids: CAATPGGLNYGYTF. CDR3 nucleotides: TGTGCCGCCACACCTGGGGGGTTGAACTATGGCTACACCTTC.